This T cell receptor beta chain originates from a study of Ad26.COV2.S vaccination and SARS-CoV-2 variants. Study-wide findings and caveats: Following vaccination, spike-specific CD8+ and CD4+ T cell responses reportedly exhibited substantial breadth.

The treatment here: 19 received Ad26.COV2.S at low or high dose, single or two shots; about five received placebo; per-sample allocation not given. The samples date from day 63 after the first vaccine or placebo injection. From germline, CDR1 is LGHDT and CDR2 YNNKEL (reference sequence). CDR3 length equals 16 residues. V was clipped by 7 bases and J by 9 bases; unmatched bases: 14. The data were produced by immunoSEQ multiplex PCR, yet TCRdb's version contains in-frame clones alone and is incomplete. The sample yields some 290,000 clones, around four fifths seen once. Of note for this clone: The antigen remains unidentified.

This clonotype originated in a person between 18 and 65 years old who received the Ad26.COV2.S COVID-19 vaccine or a placebo. Sequencing was performed on peripheral blood, taken in a trial of Ad26.COV2.S vaccine versus placebo. The chain couples TRBV3-1 (or the pseudogene TRBV3-2) to TRBJ2-4, with 11 bases that match TRBD2. The CDR3 spells CASTKDAGLAGGIQYF. CDR3 bases: TGTGCCAGCACCAAAGACGCTGGACTAGCGGGTGGCATTCAGTACTTC.